What follows describes a single T cell receptor (beta chain). Its antigen is currently unknown. Libraries were prepared by immunoSEQ multiplex PCR; TCRdb keeps only in-frame clonotypes and omits some of them. The table shows about 980,000 clones, with more than 75% occurring only once. This record belongs to a study of shared clonotypes between healthy human individuals. Study information: Three CD4 naive, three CD4 memory, two CD8 naive and one CD8 memory plate were used per donor. Regarding the study as a whole: Roughly 5% of naive CD4 clonotypes were common to a few donors.

V shed 7 bases and J shed 2 bases, with 13 bases lying between them. Germline values: CDR1 LNHDA, CDR2 SQIVND (reference sequence). This CDR3 is built from 14 residues. Sequenced input: memory CD4+ T cells sorted from blood. Described subset: CD45RA-negative fraction. The chain has TRBV19 and TRBJ2-3; perhaps TRBD2 as D (5 bases). The clonotype originates from a man between 18 and 29 years old in good health. The CDR3 loop reads CASKERGSTDTQYF. The DNA of the CDR3 is TGTGCCAGTAAGGAAAGAGGGTCCACAGATACGCAGTATTTT.